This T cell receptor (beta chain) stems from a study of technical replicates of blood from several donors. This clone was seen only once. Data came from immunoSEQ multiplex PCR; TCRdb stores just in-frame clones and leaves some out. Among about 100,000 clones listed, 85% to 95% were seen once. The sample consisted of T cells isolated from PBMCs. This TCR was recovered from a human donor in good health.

The CDR3 nucleotides are TGTGCCAGCAGCTTCCAGACAGGGTCAAATGGCTACACCTTC. Translating it yields CASSFQTGSNGYTF. The chain links TRBV5-8 to TRBJ1-2; TRBD1 matches 7 bases. CDR1 and CDR2 from the germline V gene are SGHTS and YDEGEE. The CDR3 has 14 amino acids. Trimming took 2 bases from V and 6 from J; bases not matched to a gene: 7.